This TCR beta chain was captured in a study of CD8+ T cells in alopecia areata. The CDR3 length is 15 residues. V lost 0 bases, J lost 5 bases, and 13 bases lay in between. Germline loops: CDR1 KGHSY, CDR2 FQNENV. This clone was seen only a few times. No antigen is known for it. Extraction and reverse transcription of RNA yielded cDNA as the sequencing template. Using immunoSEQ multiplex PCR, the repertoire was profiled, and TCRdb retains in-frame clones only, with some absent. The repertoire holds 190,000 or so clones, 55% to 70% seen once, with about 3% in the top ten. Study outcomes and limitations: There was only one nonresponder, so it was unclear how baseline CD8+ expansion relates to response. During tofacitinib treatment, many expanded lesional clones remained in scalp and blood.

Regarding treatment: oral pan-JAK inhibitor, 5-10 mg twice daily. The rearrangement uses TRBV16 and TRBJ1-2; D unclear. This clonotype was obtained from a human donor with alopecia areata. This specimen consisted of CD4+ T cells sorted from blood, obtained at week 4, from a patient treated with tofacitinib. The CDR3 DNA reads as TGTGCCAGCAGCCAATCGGGCTCCGTAAATTATGGCTACACCTTC. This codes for CASSQSGSVNYGYTF.